Below, 2 T cell receptor beta chains from the same sample are listed, as sequenced in a study of vaccination and CD4 T cells after COVID-19. The antigens these receptors bind are not known. The treatment is: roughly ten-day PBMC culture with coronavirus spike peptide pools or control peptides (ViraFEST assay). Cultured CD4+ T cells had their DNA profiled by the Oncomine TCR Beta short-read assay. TCRdb redid the calling of the PCR reads with MiXCR, one entry per CDR3 protein. The repertoire holds approximately 24,000 distinct CDR3 sequences, with 40% as singletons. Source material: CD4+ T cells from blood, cultured in vitro. The origin of the receptors is a human donor who had recovered from COVID-19.

The chain uses TRBV7-2 and TRBJ2-5; the match to TRBD2 covers 9 bases. V lost 5 bases to trimming and J lost 7 bases; unmatched junction nucleotides: 8. Germline V CDR1 and CDR2: SGHTA, FQGNSA. The CDR3 is 14 amino acids. The CDR3 protein is CASSTLSGRGTQYF. Written as DNA, the CDR3 is TGTGCCAGCAGCACTCTTAGCGGGAGAGGGACCCAGTACTTC. Full variable domain (remainder filled in from reference TRBV7-2 and TRBJ2-5): GAGVSQSPSNKVTEKGKDVELRCDPISGHTALYWYRQSLGQGLEFLIYFQGNSAPDKSGLPSDRFSAERTGGSVSTLTIQRTQQEDSAVYLCASSTLSGRGTQYFGPGTRLLVL.

CDR3 in amino acids: CASSLGLLAGVVEQFF. The CDR3 nucleotides are TGTGCCAGCAGCTTAGGGTTACTAGCGGGAGTCGTTGAGCAGTTCTTC. V and J are TRBV7-8 and TRBJ2-1; 11 bases match TRBD2. This CDR3 has 16 amino acids. V dropped 1 base and J dropped 9; count of bases not matched to a gene: 8. CDR1 SGHVS and CDR2 FQNEAQ come from the germline V gene.